This T cell receptor (beta chain) comes out of a study of OX40 agonist ivuxolimab in advanced cancers. Study-wide background: Dose-escalation patients' cancers were hepatocellular carcinoma, melanoma, renal cell or head and neck cancer.

Profiled with immunoSEQ multiplex PCR; TCRdb holds only in-frame clones, not every one. Seen here are about 110,000 clones, roughly nine tenths observed once, and the top ten hold less than 0.35%. Study conclusions and caveats: Certain nonresponding patients likewise had low normalized T-cell clonal expansion.

The CDR3 sequence is 13 residues long. The trim removed 4 bases at V and 6 bases at J, leaving 8 bases unmatched. Per the germline V gene, CDR1 is SQVTM and CDR2 is ANQGSEA. Points on this clone: Its antigen is undetermined.

Systemic immunosuppression or autoimmune disease history was grounds to exclude patients. Sequenced material: CD4+ or CD8+ T cells sorted from blood, taken in a trial of the OX40 agonist ivuxolimab. The V gene is TRBV29-1, the J gene TRBJ2-7; 8 bases align to TRBD1. The sequence was obtained from an adult with an advanced solid tumor such as melanoma, head and neck, liver or kidney cancer. The CDR3 here is CSVGQGNRGEQYF. CDR3 in DNA: TGCAGCGTTGGACAGGGGAACCGGGGCGAGCAGTACTTC.